This T cell receptor (beta chain) came from a study of blood T cell repertoires in COVID-19 (TCRdb year 2020). For the wider study: Samples from collaborators originated in the United States, Italy and Spain and spanned both the acute and convalescent phases of COVID-19. The material from the prospective study consisted of cDNA or gDNA derived from T cells, B-cell-depleted T cells, or PBMCs. Deeply sampled blood TCRbeta repertoires from subjects exposed to, actively infected with, or recovered from COVID-19 were included in the dataset. The repertoires were released in a freely available public database intended as a resource for research on the immune response to SARS-CoV-2. The samples were drawn from two sources: the first 160 participants of the ongoing ImmuneRACE study, and fewer than 1,500 subjects contributed by 6 global collaborators. The sample metadata nearly always contained a de-identified subject ID, COVID-19 status, age in years and sex. HLA class I and class II types, where available, came from metadata supplied by the sample provider rather than from assay-based typing. The study at large found these results: How much clinical and demographic metadata was included differed by source and by participant, and the metadata was provided uncurated.

In the prospective study, participants were about 18 to 100 years old, resided in about two dozen geographic areas of the United States, and were enrolled through a virtual design. In the prospective study, participants were assigned to cohorts based on the clinical history participants reported in a screening survey and a study questionnaire. Recovered participants in ImmuneRACE Cohort 3 were defined by two consecutive negative NP/OP PCR tests, clearance by a healthcare professional, or resolution of symptoms. In the prospective study, whole blood, serum and a nasopharyngeal or oropharyngeal swab were collected from each participant by mobile phlebotomists. Participants in the prospective study had the option to provide additional blood draws and questionnaires over a roughly 2-month period. Before DNA extraction, prospective study blood samples were shipped either frozen or at room temperature.

TCRbeta CDR3 regions were amplified from genomic DNA by means of the immunoSEQ Assay, a bias-controlled multiplex PCR. The original pipeline was this. The number of nucleated cells in each sample was estimated by amplification of reference gene primers within the assay. To quantify the absolute abundance of each unique TCRbeta CDR3 rearrangement, sequence reads were collapsed and filtered. Productive Simpson clonality was computed per sample as the square root of Simpson's diversity index over productive rearrangements. The table was pulled from immuneACCESS by TCRdb, which kept in-frame rearrangements only. Such tables lose some clones; where checked, under half of the loss comes from unresolved V genes, and the rest has no known cause. The D gene and trimming were derived from the DNA, and the V and J assignments and clone size from that table. Here the sample has more than 200,000 clones; roughly 80% occur a single time. About 1.8% of the sample comes from the top ten.

A note on this clone: This clone's antigen is unknown. Base qualities are not provided; no much larger clone lies one nucleotide away.

Taken from the germline V gene, the CDR1 and CDR2 loops are SGHRS and YFSETQ. The CDR3 goes from the cysteine to the phenylalanine over 14 residues. Just the 42-base CDR3 DNA is kept, in frame starting at base 1. V and J are truncated by 0 bases and 4 bases respectively, leaving an intervening sequence of 7 bases. The rearranged segments are TRBV5-1 and TRBJ2-2, with the D gene not confidently named. The origin of this receptor is a man aged 60 to 75 who had recovered from COVID-19. Sample: PBMCs or T cells enriched from blood (not recorded which). At the DNA level, the sequence is TGCGCCAGCAGCTTGGATGCGGTCACCGGGGAGCTGTTTTTT. Its protein is CASSLDAVTGELFF.